This T cell receptor (beta chain) was documented in a study of T cell responses to AZD1222 COVID-19 vaccine. Study-level points and caveats: Just 6 or 7 AZD1222 recipients were seropositive at baseline. The donors showed a predominance of white British ancestry and of females, with possible underestimation of clonal diversity. Sampling captured repertoires only after the peak T cell response.

The table came from immunoSEQ multiplex PCR; TCRdb's copy has only in-frame clones and leaves some out. The data contain 110,000 to 150,000 clones, approximately 85% of them singletons. Remarks on this clone: What it binds is not known.

The CDR3 consists of 16 residues. Germline CDR1 is SGHNT and CDR2 is YENEEA. V shed 5 bases, J shed 5 bases, and the junction held 9 bases outside the gene matches. The source material was peripheral blood, sampled on day 0 of AZD1222 vaccination. The receptor was derived from an adult in good health. The chain couples TRBV11-3 to TRBJ2-2, with 9 positions matching TRBD1. In DNA, the CDR3 is TGTGCCAGCAGCCCCGTGGGGACAGGGACGACCGGGGAGCTGTTTTTT. Translation: CASSPVGTGTTGELFF.